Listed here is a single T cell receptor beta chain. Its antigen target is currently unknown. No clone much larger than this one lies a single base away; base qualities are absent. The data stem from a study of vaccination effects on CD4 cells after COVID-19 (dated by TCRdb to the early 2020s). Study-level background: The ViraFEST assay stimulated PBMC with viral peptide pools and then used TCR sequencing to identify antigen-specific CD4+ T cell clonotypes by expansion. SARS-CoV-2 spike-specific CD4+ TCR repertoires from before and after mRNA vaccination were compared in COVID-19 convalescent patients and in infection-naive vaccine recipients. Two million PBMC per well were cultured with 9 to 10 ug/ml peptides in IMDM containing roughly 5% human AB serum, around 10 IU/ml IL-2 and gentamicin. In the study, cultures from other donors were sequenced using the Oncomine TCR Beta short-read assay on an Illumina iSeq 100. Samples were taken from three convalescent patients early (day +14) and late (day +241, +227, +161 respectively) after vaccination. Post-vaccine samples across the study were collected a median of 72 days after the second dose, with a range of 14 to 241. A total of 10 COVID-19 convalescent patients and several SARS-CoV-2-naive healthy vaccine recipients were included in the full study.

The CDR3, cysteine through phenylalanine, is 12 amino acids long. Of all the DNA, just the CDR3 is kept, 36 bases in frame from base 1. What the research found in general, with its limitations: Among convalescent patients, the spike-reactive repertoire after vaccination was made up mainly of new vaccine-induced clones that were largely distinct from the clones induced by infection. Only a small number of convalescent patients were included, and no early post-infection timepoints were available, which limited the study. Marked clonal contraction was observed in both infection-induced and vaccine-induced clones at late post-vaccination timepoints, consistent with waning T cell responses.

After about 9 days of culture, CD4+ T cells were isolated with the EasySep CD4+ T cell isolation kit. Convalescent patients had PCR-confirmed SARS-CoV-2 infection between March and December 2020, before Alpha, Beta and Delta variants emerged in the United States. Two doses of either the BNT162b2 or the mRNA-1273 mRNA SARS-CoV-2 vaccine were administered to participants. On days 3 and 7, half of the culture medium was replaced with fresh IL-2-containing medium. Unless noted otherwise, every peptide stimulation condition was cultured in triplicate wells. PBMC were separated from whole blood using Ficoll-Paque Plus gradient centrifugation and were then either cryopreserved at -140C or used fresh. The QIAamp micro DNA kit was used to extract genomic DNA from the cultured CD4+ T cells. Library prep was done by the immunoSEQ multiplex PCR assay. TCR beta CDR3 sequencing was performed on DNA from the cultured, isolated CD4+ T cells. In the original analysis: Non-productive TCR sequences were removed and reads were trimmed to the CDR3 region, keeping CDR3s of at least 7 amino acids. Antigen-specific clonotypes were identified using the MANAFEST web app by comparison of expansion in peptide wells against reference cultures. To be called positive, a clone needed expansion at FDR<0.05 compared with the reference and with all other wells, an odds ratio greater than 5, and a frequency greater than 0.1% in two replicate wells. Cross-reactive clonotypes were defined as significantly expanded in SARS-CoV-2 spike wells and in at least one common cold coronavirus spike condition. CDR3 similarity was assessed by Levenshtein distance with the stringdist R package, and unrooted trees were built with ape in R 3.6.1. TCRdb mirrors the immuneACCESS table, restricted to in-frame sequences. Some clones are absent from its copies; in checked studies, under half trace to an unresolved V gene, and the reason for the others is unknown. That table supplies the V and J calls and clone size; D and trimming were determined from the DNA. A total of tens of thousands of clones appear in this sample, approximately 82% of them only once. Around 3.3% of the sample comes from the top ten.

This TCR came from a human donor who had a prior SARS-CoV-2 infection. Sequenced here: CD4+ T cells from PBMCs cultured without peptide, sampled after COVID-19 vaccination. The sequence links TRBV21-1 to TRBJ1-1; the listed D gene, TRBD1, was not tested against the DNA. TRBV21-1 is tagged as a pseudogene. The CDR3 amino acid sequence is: CASYCRGTEAFF. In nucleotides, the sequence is TGTGCCAGCTATTGCAGGGGTACTGAAGCTTTCTTT.